The 32 T cell receptor beta chains in this list originate from one sample, sequenced in a study of technical replicates of blood from a handful of donors. Measured with immunoSEQ multiplex PCR; TCRdb has only the in-frame clones, and not every one. This sample has 60,000 to 85,000 clones, with roughly nine tenths found just once. What was sequenced was T cells isolated from PBMCs. The receptors were sampled from a human donor in good health.

The chain combines TRBV6-5 with TRBJ1-1; 7 nucleotides align to TRBD1. CDR1 and CDR2 from the germline V gene are MNHEY and SVGAGI. CDR3 length: 12 amino acids. The junction had 2 bases not matched to a gene; V was cut back by 3 bases and J by 7 bases. The chain's CDR3 is CASSYRTGEAFF. DNA for the CDR3: TGTGCCAGCAGTTATAGGACAGGTGAAGCTTTCTTT.

V and J are TRBV2 and TRBJ2-7; maybe TRBD2 (5 bases). Between the trimmed V and J ends, which lost 3 bases and 6 bases, there was a span of 12 bases. The CDR3 consists of 13 residues. The germline V gene has CDR1 SNHLY and CDR2 FYNNEI. The CDR3 loop is CASSDAGIVEQYF. The CDR3 DNA reads as TGTGCCAGCAGTGATGCGGGTATTGTCGAGCAGTACTTC.

The rearrangement uses TRBV5-4 and TRBJ2-1; 9 bases fit TRBD2. The CDR3 is made up of 18 amino acids. Germline CDR1 and CDR2: SGHNT and YYREEE (reference sequence). V lost 4 bases to trimming and J lost 7 bases; unmatched junction nucleotides: 18. CDR3 nucleotides: TGTGCCAGCAGCCCAACCAGCGGGAGGCTCGGGTACGGGAATGAGCAGTTCTTC. The encoded protein is CASSPTSGRLGYGNEQFF.

The chain combines TRBV11-2 with TRBJ2-1, with 10 bases that match TRBD2. There are 19 residues in the CDR3. V shed 5 bases, J shed 2 bases, and the junction held 15 bases outside the gene matches. The germline CDR1 and CDR2 sequences are SGHAT and FQNNGV. The CDR3 sequence: CASSDPSGRALGPYNEQFF. The CDR3 DNA sequence: TGTGCCAGCAGCGACCCCAGCGGGAGGGCCTTGGGCCCCTACAATGAGCAGTTCTTC.

This chain's CDR3 is CASSLAEGSYNEQFF. CDR3 nucleotide sequence: TGTGCCAGCAGCTTGGCGGAAGGTTCCTACAATGAGCAGTTCTTC. The V call is TRBV7-9, the J call TRBJ2-1; D uncertain. The V and J ends lost 3 bases and 1 base respectively, with 10 bases between them. In germline, CDR1 is SEHNR, CDR2 FQNEAQ (reference sequence). The CDR3 runs 15 residues.

The J gene is TRBJ1-1, the V gene TRBV5-1; D might be TRBD1 (5 bases). The V gene lost 2 bases and the J gene lost 4 bases, with 9 bases spanning the gap. Germline V CDR1 and CDR2: SGHRS, YFSETQ. There are 13 residues in the CDR3. CDR3 sequence (DNA): TGCGCCAGCAGCTTTCTCGGGGGCACTGAAGCTTTCTTT. It is translated as CASSFLGGTEAFF.

The chain is built from TRBV6-6 and TRBJ1-3, with 7 positions matching TRBD1. V lost 5 bases, J lost 2 bases, and 6 bases stayed unmatched. This CDR3 comprises 15 residues. Germline V lookup: CDR1 MNHNY, CDR2 SVGAGI (reference sequence). The CDR3 loop is CASSTQTGTGNTIYF. CDR3 in DNA: TGTGCCAGCAGTACCCAGACAGGGACTGGAAACACCATATATTTT.

This clone was detected a few times. The chain is built from TRBV30 and TRBJ1-1; a weak D match, TRBD1 (6 bases). Trimming took 7 bases from V and 2 from J, leaving 11 bases between them. This CDR3 region has 12 residues. The germline gives CDR1 GTSNPN, CDR2 SVGIG (reference sequence). This CDR3 is CAFRQANTEAFF. The CDR3 region has the DNA TGTGCCTTTAGACAGGCCAACACTGAAGCTTTCTTT.

The chain employs TRBV29-1 and TRBJ2-5, with TRBD1 identical over 8 bases. This CDR3 region has 13 residues. Germline assignment: CDR1 SQVTM and CDR2 ANQGSEA. V dropped 5 bases and J dropped 2; count of bases not matched to a gene: 4. CDR3 nucleotides: TGCAGCGTTACAGGGGGAAGTCAAGAGACCCAGTACTTC. This gives the protein CSVTGGSQETQYF.

The DNA for the CDR3 is TGTGCCAGCAGCCATAGCGGGCTGGGGGCCAATGAGCAGTTCTTC. Its translation: CASSHSGLGANEQFF. The gene calls are TRBV13 and TRBJ2-1, with D perhaps TRBD2 (7 bases). The CDR3 has 15 residues. Germline V gives CDR1 PRHDT, CDR2 FYEKMQ (reference sequence). V lost 5 bases and J lost 6, with 17 bases in between.

There are a few counts of this clone. The chain uses TRBV7-9 and TRBJ2-1; 14 bases match TRBD2. There are 16 residues in the CDR3. The V and J ends lost 7 bases and 5 bases, in that order; junction bases with no gene match: 7. The germline CDR1 and CDR2 sequences are SEHNR and FQNEAQ (reference sequence). The chain's CDR3 is CASISPGLAGDNEQFF. As DNA, the CDR3 is TGTGCCAGCATCTCTCCGGGACTAGCGGGAGACAATGAGCAGTTCTTC.

In its sample, this clone was seen once. The J gene is TRBJ1-3, the V gene TRBV19; the D gene is possibly TRBD1 (6 bases). The CDR3 has 17 amino acids. V lost 0 bases to trimming and J lost 2 bases, with 14 bases between them. From germline, CDR1 is LNHDA and CDR2 SQIVND (reference sequence). CDR3 in amino acids: CASSIELLGQPGNTIYF. For the CDR3, the DNA is TGTGCCAGTAGTATAGAACTGCTTGGACAGCCTGGAAACACCATATATTTT.

The CDR3 loop reads CASRRGLSSNQPQHF. In nucleotides, the CDR3 is TGTGCCAGCAGGAGAGGACTGAGTAGCAATCAGCCCCAGCATTTT. This rearrangement joins TRBV28 to TRBJ1-5, with no clear D. V lost 6 bases, J lost 0 bases, and 12 bases lay in between. CDR1 is MDHEN and CDR2 is SYDVKM in the germline V gene. The CDR3 length is 15 residues.

The chain recombines TRBV9 with TRBJ2-7; D may be TRBD1 (6 bases). Trimming cost V 0 bases and J 6 bases, with 13 bases left between them. This CDR3 region has 14 residues. Germline loops: CDR1 SGDLS, CDR2 YYNGEE. The DNA for the CDR3 is TGTGCCAGCAGCGTAGAGGTCAGGGGTGGCGAGCAGTACTTC. Protein sequence: CASSVEVRGGEQYF. Full variable domain (rest looked up from reference TRBV9 and TRBJ2-7): DSGVTQTPKHLITATGQRVTLRCSPRSGDLSVYWYQQSLDQGLQFLIQYYNGEERAKGNILERFSAQQFPDLHSELNLSSLELGDSALYFCASSVEVRGGEQYFGPGTRLTVT.

This sequence joins TRBV5-5 and TRBJ2-7; TRBD1 matches at 7 bases. This CDR3 region has 14 residues. J lost 0 bases, V lost 3 bases, and 3 bases had no gene match. Germline V gene lookup returns CDR1 SGHKS and CDR2 YYEKEE (reference sequence). The CDR3 region has the DNA TGTGCCAGCAGCTCCAGGGGGAGCTCCTACGAGCAGTACTTC. It encodes CASSSRGSSYEQYF.

This clone was detected once. The chain is built from TRBV6-5 and TRBJ2-4; no reliable D call. The CDR3 spans 15 residues. The germline V and J ends were trimmed by 4 bases and 0 bases, with 10 bases remaining between them. The germline gives CDR1 MNHEY, CDR2 SVGAGI. The CDR3 DNA is TGTGCCAGCAGTTTAAACGGGTTAGCCAAAAACATTCAGTACTTC. It translates to CASSLNGLAKNIQYF.

This sequence joins TRBV6-5 and TRBJ1-4; TRBD1 might be the D (6 bases). Germline V CDR1 and CDR2: MNHEY, SVGAGI. This CDR3 is 14 amino acids long. V was shortened by 6 bases and J by 8 bases, with 16 bases between the two germline ends. The CDR3 sequence: CASRTGFGEEKLFF. The CDR3 region has the DNA TGTGCCAGCAGAACAGGGTTCGGGGAAGAAAAACTGTTTTTT.

The chain couples TRBV5-6 to TRBJ1-3; D is unresolved. The V end lost 0 bases, the J end lost 0 bases, and 13 bases lay between the germline ends. The CDR3 runs to 17 residues. Germline CDR1 reads SGHDT; CDR2 reads YYEEEE. CDR3 loop: CASSLEPGIASGNTIYF. The CDR3 DNA is TGTGCCAGCAGCTTGGAACCGGGGATAGCCTCTGGAAACACCATATATTTT.

This chain joins TRBV27 and TRBJ2-7; D is possibly TRBD2 (6 bases). The V gene lost 0 bases and the J gene lost 3 bases, with 12 bases spanning the gap. This CDR3 contains 15 residues. CDR1 is MNHEY, CDR2 SMNVEV, per germline (reference sequence). CDR3 loop: CASSLSGTVNYEQYF. As DNA, the CDR3 is TGTGCCAGCAGTTTATCCGGGACTGTCAACTACGAGCAGTACTTC.

The J gene is TRBJ2-3, the V gene TRBV20-1; TRBD1 matches 7 bases. J lost 4 bases, V lost 5 bases, and 0 bases had no gene match. This CDR3 has 11 residues. Germline assignment: CDR1 DFQATT and CDR2 SNEGSKA (reference sequence). Written as DNA, the CDR3 is TGCAGTGCTCAGGGGGCAGATACGCAGTATTTT. Amino acid sequence: CSAQGADTQYF.

The rearrangement uses TRBV6-5 and TRBJ1-2, with 8 bases lining up with TRBD1. Germline lookup yields CDR1 MNHEY and CDR2 SVGAGI. The CDR3 extends over 13 amino acids. V shed 8 bases, J shed 5 bases, and the junction held 7 bases outside the gene matches. CDR3 residues: CASGETGDYGYTF. DNA for the CDR3: TGTGCCAGCGGGGAGACAGGGGATTATGGCTACACCTTC.

CDR3 DNA sequence: TGTGCCAGCAGTTTATATTGGAGGGGTGGTGAAGCTTTCTTT. This sequence encodes CASSLYWRGGEAFF. The chain joins TRBV27 to TRBJ1-1; a possible D gene is TRBD1 (5 bases). The germline V gene encodes CDR1 MNHEY and CDR2 SMNVEV (reference sequence). The V gene lost 1 base and the J gene lost 7 bases, with 13 bases spanning the gap. CDR3 length equals 14 residues.

V gene TRBV10-3 combines with J gene TRBJ1-5; 10 bases agree with TRBD1. Germline CDR1 and CDR2: ENHRY and SYGVKD. V was pared by 6 bases and J by 3 bases, with 2 bases of the junction left unmatched. The CDR3 contains 14 residues. CDR3 residues: CAIRGTGDNQPQHF. The CDR3 nucleotides are TGTGCCATCAGGGGGACAGGGGACAATCAGCCCCAGCATTTT.

A remark on this clone: Other DNA sequences within the sample encode an identical CDR3. The J gene is TRBJ1-2, the V gene TRBV6-5; perhaps TRBD1 as D (5 bases). The V gene's germline CDR1 is MNHEY and CDR2 SVGAGI. The CDR3 length is 11 residues. Trimming removed 6 bases at V and 8 bases at J, with 10 bases between. CDR3 region: CASRGPGGYTF. For the CDR3, the DNA is TGTGCCAGCAGGGGCCCAGGGGGCTACACCTTC.

V usage is TRBV9 and J usage is TRBJ1-1; no firm D call. Looked up from germline, CDR1 is SGDLS and CDR2 is YYNGEE. CDR3 length equals 17 residues. V lost 0 bases to trimming and J lost 2 bases, with 17 bases between them. This chain's CDR3 is CASSVDGDLGENTEAFF. The CDR3 coding sequence is TGTGCCAGCAGCGTAGACGGGGATCTCGGGGAAAACACTGAAGCTTTCTTT.

The chain links TRBV6-6 to TRBJ1-1; D possibly corresponds to TRBD1 (5 bases). The germline CDR1 and CDR2 sequences are MNHNY and SVGAGI (reference sequence). Between the trimmed V and J ends, which lost 0 bases and 6 bases, there was a span of 5 bases. The CDR3 consists of 12 residues. This chain's CDR3 is CASSYSGAEAFF. The CDR3 DNA sequence: TGTGCCAGCAGTTACTCAGGGGCTGAAGCTTTCTTT.

This clone was observed once. V usage is TRBV11-2 and J usage is TRBJ2-7; D is unclear. Germline assignment: CDR1 SGHAT and CDR2 FQNNGV. CDR3 length: 14 amino acids. Trimming left V 4 bases short and J 7 bases short, with 17 bases between. CDR3 residues: CASSYGWSAGEQYF. In nucleotides, the CDR3 is TGTGCCAGCAGCTACGGGTGGTCGGCCGGGGAGCAGTACTTC. Looking up the rest from reference TRBV11-2 and TRBJ2-7 gives the full variable domain: EAGVAQSPRYKIIEKRQSVAFWCNPISGHATLYWYQQILGQGPKLLIQFQNNGVVDDSQLPKDRFSAERLKGVDSTLKIQPAKLEDSAVYLCASSYGWSAGEQYFGPGTRLTVT.

This chain joins TRBV28 and TRBJ1-1; 11 nucleotides match TRBD1. CDR3 length equals 15 residues. CDR1 is MDHEN, CDR2 SYDVKM, per germline. The V gene end was trimmed by 2 bases and the J gene end by 9 bases; junction bases not matched to a gene: 8. CDR3 in amino acids: CASSLGWDRGIQAFF. The CDR3 region has the DNA TGTGCCAGCAGTTTAGGTTGGGACAGGGGGATTCAAGCTTTCTTT.

The chain employs TRBV5-6 and TRBJ2-1, with D possibly TRBD2 on 6 matching bases. CDR1 SGHDT and CDR2 YYEEEE come from the germline V gene. This CDR3 is 16 amino acids long. Trimming took 4 bases from V and 2 from J, leaving 16 bases between them. The CDR3 sequence is CASSPGPRLAYNEQFF. The DNA for the CDR3 is TGTGCCAGCAGCCCCGGCCCCCGACTAGCCTACAATGAGCAGTTCTTC.

The chain links TRBV5-1 to TRBJ1-1; the D is unclear. The ends were cut back, 0 bases at V and 9 bases at J, with 9 bases in the middle. The CDR3 covers 12 residues. Germline loops: CDR1 SGHRS, CDR2 YFSETQ. The DNA of the CDR3 is TGCGCCAGCAGCTTGGATTTGGAGAAAGCTTTCTTT. It is translated as CASSLDLEKAFF.

J is TRBJ1-1 and V is TRBV7-9; D unclear. V lost 10 bases, J lost 1 base, and 10 bases lay in between. CDR1 is SEHNR, CDR2 FQNEAQ, per germline (reference sequence). The CDR3 is 12 residues long. CDR3 loop: CATKNWNTEAFF. The CDR3 nucleotides are TGTGCCACCAAAAACTGGAACACTGAAGCTTTCTTT.

The J gene is TRBJ2-7, the V gene TRBV27; D is perhaps TRBD2 (5 bases). The CDR3 sequence is 15 residues long. Germline CDR1 and CDR2: MNHEY and SMNVEV (reference sequence). Trimming took off 8 bases at V and 4 bases at J, with 21 bases between the two ends. The CDR3 reads CASRPWSGGKYEQYF. In DNA, the CDR3 is TGTGCCAGCCGTCCCTGGAGCGGAGGAAAGTACGAGCAGTACTTC.